This is a list of T cell receptor beta chains from one sample in a study of CD8 T cells in ankylosing spondylitis. MiXCR, run by TCRdb on the 5' RACE reads, gives a single entry per CDR3 protein. Here the sample spans 450,000 to 550,000 distinct CDR3 sequences, approximately 5% being singletons. Sequences were obtained from blood, either unsorted or a sorted T cell fraction (not recorded which). The receptors shown here come from a male donor with ankylosing spondylitis. Both conserved end residues are part of each CDR3. A D gene is named only where the DNA matches it firmly. Clone size is stated in some rows and not others, as once, few, many or a class when expanded.

few,TRBV7-6,TRBJ2-1,.,TGTGCCAGCAGCTTAGCGTACCAGGGTTCGGGCAATGAGCAGTTCTTC,CASSLAYQGSGNEQFF
many,TRBV6-1,TRBJ1-2,.,TGTGCCAGCAGTCGTAAGACGACAGGCTATGGCTACACCTTC,CASSRKTTGYGYTF
few,TRBV5-3,TRBJ2-2,TRBD2,TGTGCCAGAAGCCCCCGGCGGGGGGCGATCGGGGAGCTGTTTTTT,CARSPRRGAIGELFF
.,TRBV7-6,TRBJ2-7,TRBD2,TGTGCCAGCAGCCCCCACCTACTAGCGGGGGCCTACGAGCAGTACTTC,CASSPHLLAGAYEQYF
many,TRBV9,TRBJ2-5,.,TGTGCCAGCAGCGTTGCCGGGACGGACGGGGAGACCCAGTACTTC,CASSVAGTDGETQYF
many,TRBV28,TRBJ2-1,.,TGTGCCAGCAGCCCACTAGTGAGTGAGCAGTTCTTC,CASSPLVSEQFF
many,TRBV20-1,TRBJ2-5,TRBD1,TGCAGTGCTAGACCCAGGACAGGACAAGAGACCCAGTACTTC,CSARPRTGQETQYF
many,TRBV27,TRBJ2-2,TRBD2,TGTGCCAGCAGTTTCCTTCGGGGGACTAGAAACACCGGGGAGCTGTTTTTT,CASSFLRGTRNTGELFF
many,TRBV5-1,TRBJ2-1,TRBD2,TGCGCCAGCAGCCTCGGGACTAGCGGGAGCGATGAGCAGTTCTTC,CASSLGTSGSDEQFF
many,TRBV18,TRBJ2-2,TRBD1,TGTGCCAGCTCACCAACTCCGGGACAGGGCAGGAGCGGGGAGCTGTTTTTT,CASSPTPGQGRSGELFF
many,TRBV2,TRBJ1-2,.,TGTGCCAGCGCTAGGCGGACCTATGGCTACACCTTC,CASARRTYGYTF
many,TRBV7-2,TRBJ1-1,.,TGTGCCAGCAGCTTAGGCCCAATTGTGAACACTGAAGCTTTCTTT,CASSLGPIVNTEAFF
many,TRBV12-3/TRBV12-4,TRBJ1-6,.,TGTGCCAGCAGTTTTAGCTGGACAGATAATAATTCACCCCTCCACTTT,CASSFSWTDNNSPLHF
many,TRBV6-1,TRBJ1-4,.,TGTGCCAGCCGCGGGCTCAGGTGGACTAATGAAAAACTGTTTTTT,CASRGLRWTNEKLFF
many,TRBV7-3,TRBJ1-5,.,TGTGCCAGCAGCGAAAGAAGGCAGGGCCTCGAATATAGCAATCAGCCCCAGCATTTT,CASSERRQGLEYSNQPQHF
few,TRBV11-2,TRBJ2-2,TRBD2,TGTGCCAGCAGCCCGAGGGGCGGGAGGGACACCGGGGAGCTGTTTTTT,CASSPRGGRDTGELFF
many,TRBV29-1,TRBJ2-7,TRBD1,TGCAGCGTTGAAGGACAGGGAAGGTACGAGCAGTACTTC,CSVEGQGRYEQYF
.,TRBV7-2,TRBJ2-1,.,TGTGCCAGCAGCTTTGGCGGCTGGTCGGGTGCTGAGCAGTTCTTC,CASSFGGWSGAEQFF
many,TRBV4-2,TRBJ2-3,.,TGTGCCAGCAGCCAAGCAACCGGGCTCTTGGGGACAGATACGCAGTATTTT,CASSQATGLLGTDTQYF
many,TRBV20-1,TRBJ1-5,.,TGCAGTGCTACCCGGGACGACAATCAGCCCCAGCATTTT,CSATRDDNQPQHF
few,TRBV20-1,TRBJ2-7,TRBD2,TGCAGCTTACTAGCGGGAGCCTACGAGCAGTACTTC,CSLLAGAYEQYF
many,TRBV5-1,TRBJ2-7,TRBD2,TGCGCCAGCAGCTTGACTTCAGCTAGCGGGTTCTCCTACGAGCAGTACTTC,CASSLTSASGFSYEQYF